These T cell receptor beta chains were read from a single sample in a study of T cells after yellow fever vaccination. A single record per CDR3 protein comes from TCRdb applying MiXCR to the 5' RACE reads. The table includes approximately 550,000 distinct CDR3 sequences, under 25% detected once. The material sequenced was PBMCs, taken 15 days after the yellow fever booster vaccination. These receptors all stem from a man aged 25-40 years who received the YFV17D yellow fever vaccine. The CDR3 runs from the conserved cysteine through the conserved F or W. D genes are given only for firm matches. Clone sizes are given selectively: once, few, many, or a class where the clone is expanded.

CASSPPTQTGGIYEQYF | TGTGCCAGCAGTCCCCCAACCCAGACAGGGGGAATCTACGAGCAGTACTTC | 17 | TRBJ2-7 | TRBV27 | - | TRBD1
CASSQVGRTNYGYTF | TGTGCCAGCAGCCAAGTTGGCAGGACCAACTATGGCTACACCTTC | 15 | TRBJ1-2 | TRBV3-1 | - | -
CASSLLPGREQYF | TGTGCCAGCAGCTTACTCCCGGGGCGTGAGCAGTACTTC | 13 | TRBJ2-7 | TRBV7-8 | - | -
CASSIGNPHEQYF | TGTGCCAGTAGTATCGGGAACCCCCACGAGCAGTACTTC | 13 | TRBJ2-7 | TRBV19 | - | -
CASSQGQPEVLTF | TGTGCCAGCAGCCAGGGACAGCCAGAAGTCCTGACTTTC | 13 | TRBJ2-6 | TRBV7-2 | few | TRBD1
CASAAGSGELFF | TGTGCCAGCGCCGCGGGGTCCGGGGAGCTGTTTTTT | 12 | TRBJ2-2 | TRBV12-3/TRBV12-4 | few | -
CASSIRGPTDTQYF | TGTGCCAGCAGCATACGGGGCCCCACAGATACGCAGTATTTT | 14 | TRBJ2-3 | TRBV7-2 | - | -
CASGQGVVNQPQHF | TGTGCCAGCGGACAGGGGGTCGTCAATCAGCCCCAGCATTTT | 14 | TRBJ1-5 | TRBV6-2/TRBV6-3 | few | TRBD1
CSVGAGGLNPTQYF | TGCAGCGTTGGTGCGGGAGGACTCAACCCTACGCAGTATTTT | 14 | TRBJ2-3 | TRBV29-1 | - | TRBD2
CAALAGDSTDTQYF | TGTGCTGCACTAGCGGGAGACAGCACAGATACGCAGTATTTT | 14 | TRBJ2-3 | TRBV30 | - | TRBD2
CASTVAKNEQFF | TGTGCCAGCACTGTTGCGAAGAATGAGCAGTTCTTC | 12 | TRBJ2-1 | TRBV12-3/TRBV12-4 | - | -
CATSRDWGTAISTDTQYF | TGTGCCACCAGCAGAGATTGGGGGACAGCGATAAGCACAGATACGCAGTATTTT | 18 | TRBJ2-3 | TRBV15 | - | TRBD1
CASSPRQGHNEQFF | TGTGCCAGCTCCCCCAGACAGGGTCACAATGAGCAGTTCTTC | 14 | TRBJ2-1 | TRBV6-4 | few | TRBD1
CASNGGLSGANVLTF | TGTGCCTCCAACGGCGGTTTATCTGGGGCCAACGTCCTGACTTTC | 15 | TRBJ2-6 | TRBV2 | few | -
CASSTGAPRPGGGDTQYF | TGTGCCAGCAGCACCGGAGCCCCCAGGCCCGGGGGGGGAGATACGCAGTATTTT | 18 | TRBJ2-3 | TRBV5-5 | few | TRBD2
CASKEDEQFF | TGTGCCAGCAAGGAGGATGAGCAGTTCTTC | 10 | TRBJ2-1 | TRBV7-2 | few | -
CASSLLRSGTDTQYF | TGTGCCAGCAGTTTACTCCGTTCGGGCACAGATACGCAGTATTTT | 15 | TRBJ2-3 | TRBV12-3/TRBV12-4 | - | -